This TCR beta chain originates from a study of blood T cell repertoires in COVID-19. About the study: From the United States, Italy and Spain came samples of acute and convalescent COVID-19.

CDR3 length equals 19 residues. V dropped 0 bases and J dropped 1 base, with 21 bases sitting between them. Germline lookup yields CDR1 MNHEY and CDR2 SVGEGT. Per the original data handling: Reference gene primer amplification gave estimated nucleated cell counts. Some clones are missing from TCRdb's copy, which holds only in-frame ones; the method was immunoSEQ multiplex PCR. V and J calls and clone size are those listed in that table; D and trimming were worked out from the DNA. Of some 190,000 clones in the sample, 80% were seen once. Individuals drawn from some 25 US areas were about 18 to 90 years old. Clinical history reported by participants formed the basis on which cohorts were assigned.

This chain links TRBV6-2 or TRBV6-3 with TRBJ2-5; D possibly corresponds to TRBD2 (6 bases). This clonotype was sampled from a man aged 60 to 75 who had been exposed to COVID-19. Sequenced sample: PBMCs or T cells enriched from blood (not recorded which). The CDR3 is CASSYSPGASSWGQETQYF. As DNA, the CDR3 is TGTGCCAGCAGTTACTCTCCGGGAGCCTCATCCTGGGGCCAAGAGACCCAGTACTTC.